This T cell receptor (beta chain) was identified during a study of Ad26.COV2.S vaccination and SARS-CoV-2 variants. Treatment here: approximately 18 received Ad26.COV2.S at low or high dose, single or two shots; 5 received placebo; per-sample allocation not given. It was on day 63 after the first vaccine or placebo injection that samples were taken. This table comes from immunoSEQ multiplex PCR, and its TCRdb copy is limited to in-frame clones, with some not included. The data show roughly 270,000 clones, approximately 87% seen once. CDR3 length equals 14 residues. Trimming shortened V by 9 bases and J by 7 bases, and 19 bases separated the two germline ends. Germline CDR1 is PRHDT and CDR2 is FYEKMQ (reference sequence).

This specimen consisted of peripheral blood, obtained in a trial of Ad26.COV2.S vaccine versus placebo. The chain links TRBV13 to TRBJ1-5, with D possibly being TRBD1 (5 bases). This sequence originates from a person aged 18-65 years who received the Ad26.COV2.S COVID-19 vaccine or a placebo. The CDR3 DNA is TGTGCCAGTTCAGGGTCCGGGTCCGGACAGCCCCAGCATTTT. This encodes CASSGSGSGQPQHF.